This entry lists 20 T cell receptor beta chains sequenced from one sample in a study of cytomegalovirus exposure and HLA in healthy donors. A multiplex PCR was run with 60 Vbeta primers and 13 Jbeta primers. The repertoire was sequenced with immunoSEQ multiplex PCR; TCRdb's copy has only in-frame clones and lacks some. The sample has around 170,000 clones; roughly 80% are singletons. The source material was PBMCs. The receptors originated from a man in his forties or fifties in good health and CMV-seronegative.

This sequence joins TRBV19 and TRBJ2-1; 7 bases align to TRBD1. J was trimmed by 6 bases and V by 3 bases; bases with no gene match: 2. The CDR3 spans 13 residues. CDR1 LNHDA and CDR2 SQIVND come from the germline V gene (reference sequence). DNA for the CDR3: TGTGCCAGTAGTATGGGACAGTTCAATGAGCAGTTCTTC. Protein sequence: CASSMGQFNEQFF.

The chain is built from TRBV19 and TRBJ2-2; 8 nucleotides agree with TRBD1. The germline CDR1 and CDR2 sequences are LNHDA and SQIVND (reference sequence). The CDR3 consists of 13 residues. V trimming: 3 bases; J trimming: 8 bases; junction bases outside the gene matches: 2. The CDR3 coding sequence is TGTGCCAGTAGTATTACAGGGGGAGGGGAGCTGTTTTTT. Translated, it gives CASSITGGGELFF.

This chain joins TRBV7-2 and TRBJ2-7; 7 bases agree with TRBD2. The V gene's germline CDR1 is SGHTA and CDR2 FQGNSA. The CDR3 is made up of 14 amino acids. V trimming: 6 bases; J trimming: 1 base; junction bases outside the gene matches: 6. This CDR3 is CASSRLAPSYEQYF. The DNA for the CDR3 is TGTGCCAGCAGTAGACTAGCACCATCCTACGAGCAGTACTTC.

V usage is TRBV7-9 and J usage is TRBJ2-5, with D possibly being TRBD2 (6 bases). In germline, CDR1 is SEHNR, CDR2 FQNEAQ (reference sequence). This CDR3 is 14 amino acids long. Trimming shortened V by 5 bases and J by 5 bases, and 15 bases separated the two germline ends. CDR3 DNA: TGTGCCAGCAGCATCGGGGGAGAGGGGGAGACCCAGTACTTC. Its translation: CASSIGGEGETQYF.

The rearrangement uses TRBV29-1 and TRBJ1-4; D call uncertain. Trimming shortened V by 4 bases and J by 4 bases, and 7 bases separated the two germline ends. The CDR3 sequence is 12 residues long. CDR1 and CDR2 from the germline V gene are SQVTM and ANQGSEA. CDR3 region: CSVARSNEKLFF. The CDR3 DNA follows: TGCAGCGTTGCACGGAGTAATGAAAAACTGTTTTTT. The variable domain in full, with the rest retrieved from reference TRBV29-1 and TRBJ1-4, is SAVISQKPSRDICQRGTSLTIQCQVDSQVTMMFWYRQQPGQSLTLIATANQGSEATYESGFVIDKFPISRPNLTFSTLTVSNMSPEDSSIYLCSVARSNEKLFFGSGTQLSVL.

There are a few counts of this clone. The chain has TRBV6-1 and TRBJ1-2; 7 nucleotides line up with TRBD1. V lost 6 bases, J lost 8 bases, and 3 bases stayed unmatched. The CDR3 consists of 11 residues. The V gene's germline CDR1 is MNHNS and CDR2 SASEGT. The CDR3 DNA is TGTGCCAGCAGAGGGGGCGACGGCTACACCTTC. Its protein is CASRGGDGYTF.

To note about this clone: Germline and junction disagree at one end, which may indicate a read error. The V and J genes are TRBV5-1 and TRBJ2-7, with 9 bases fitting TRBD1. The CDR3 loop spans 13 amino acids. Germline V CDR1 and CDR2: SGHRS, YFSETQ. CDR3 residues: CASSLEGQGRFDF. CDR3 nucleotide sequence: TGCGCCAGCAGCTTGGAGGGACAGGGCAGATTCGACTTC.

The chain recombines TRBV6-1 with TRBJ2-5; D is uncertain. This CDR3 has 15 residues. Germline V gene data show CDR1 as MNHNS and CDR2 as SASEGT. V dropped 5 bases and J dropped 5 bases, with 18 bases sitting between them. In DNA, the CDR3 is TGTGCCAGCAGTTCTAGGCCCTATGCCCTGGAGACCCAGTACTTC. This codes for CASSSRPYALETQYF.

This clone has a handful of counts. The rearrangement joins TRBV11-2 to TRBJ2-7, with 7 bases lining up with TRBD2. The CDR3 runs 14 residues. V shed 5 bases and J 2 bases; nucleotides not matched to a gene: 6. Germline-derived CDR1 and CDR2 are SGHAT and FQNNGV. CDR3 sequence: CASSRGERTYEQYF. The DNA for the CDR3 is TGTGCCAGCAGCCGGGGGGAACGAACCTACGAGCAGTACTTC.

This sequence joins TRBV7-7 and TRBJ2-2, with D possibly being TRBD1 (6 bases). Germline assignment: CDR1 SSHAT and CDR2 FNYEAQ (reference sequence). Trimming removed 5 bases from V and 5 bases from J, with 15 bases in between. The CDR3 sequence is 15 residues long. CDR3 nucleotide sequence: TGTGCCAGCAGCCCGGACCTAAGGGGGACCGGGGAGCTGTTTTTT. Translated: CASSPDLRGTGELFF.

The V call is TRBV7-2, the J call TRBJ2-4, with no clear D. The germline CDR1 and CDR2 sequences are SGHTA and FQGNSA. This CDR3 spans 16 amino acids. Trimming took 4 bases from V and 0 from J, leaving 13 bases between them. CDR3 nucleotide sequence: TGTGCCAGCAGCTGGCCAGAACATCTAGCCAAAAACATTCAGTACTTC. Translated, it gives CASSWPEHLAKNIQYF. The variable domain in full, completed from reference TRBV7-2 and TRBJ2-4, reads GAGVSQSPSNKVTEKGKDVELRCDPISGHTALYWYRQSLGQGLEFLIYFQGNSAPDKSGLPSDRFSAERTGGSVSTLTIQRTQQEDSAVYLCASSWPEHLAKNIQYFGAGTRLSVL.

This clone showed up just once. This rearrangement joins TRBV19 to TRBJ2-7, with 11 bases that match TRBD2. CDR1 LNHDA and CDR2 SQIVND come from the germline V gene (reference sequence). The ends lost 7 bases at V and 2 bases at J; junction bases unmatched: 7. CDR3 length equals 15 residues. The CDR3 nucleotides read TGTGCCAGTAACCCTGGGACTAGCGGAGCCTACGAGCAGTACTTC. Amino acid sequence: CASNPGTSGAYEQYF.

Turning to this clone: This sample includes further DNA sequences coding for the same CDR3. The gene calls are TRBV29-1 and TRBJ1-2; TRBD1 matches 7 bases. From germline, CDR1 is SQVTM and CDR2 ANQGSEA. There are 11 residues in the CDR3. J lost 8 bases, V lost 6 bases, and 6 bases had no gene match. DNA of the CDR3: TGCAGCGTGGCAACAGGGGCCGGCTACACCTTC. This gives the protein CSVATGAGYTF. The entire variable domain, with the rest obtained from reference TRBV29-1 and TRBJ1-2, is as follows: SAVISQKPSRDICQRGTSLTIQCQVDSQVTMMFWYRQQPGQSLTLIATANQGSEATYESGFVIDKFPISRPNLTFSTLTVSNMSPEDSSIYLCSVATGAGYTFGSGTRLTVV.

The chain uses TRBV20-1 and TRBJ1-3, with D unclear. V lost 3 bases to trimming and J lost 5 bases, with 5 bases between them. The CDR3 has 11 residues. Germline V CDR1 and CDR2: DFQATT, SNEGSKA (reference sequence). In DNA, the CDR3 is TGCAGTGCTAGTAATCGAAACACCATATATTTT. Translated, it gives CSASNRNTIYF.

With regard to this clone: An end of the junction does not agree with germline; a read error may underlie this. The CDR3 reads CASSSRTWEGWIF. The DNA of the CDR3 is TGTGCCAGCAGCTCCCGAACGTGGGAGGGATGGATCTTC. The chain is built from TRBV7-9 and TRBJ2-1; 7 nucleotides match TRBD2. The CDR3 length is 13 residues. Germline values: CDR1 SEHNR, CDR2 FQNEAQ (reference sequence).

The chain carries TRBV2 and TRBJ2-1; 15 bases map to TRBD2. Per germline, CDR1 SNHLY and CDR2 FYNNEI. CDR3 length: 16 residues. The junction had 5 bases not matched to a gene; V was cut back by 10 bases and J by 1 base. For the CDR3, the DNA is TGTGCCACCGGGACTAGCGGGGGGTCATCCTACAATGAGCAGTTCTTC. Translated, it gives CATGTSGGSSYNEQFF.

This rearrangement joins TRBV21-1 to TRBJ1-3; the table's D call of TRBD1 was not tested on the DNA. TRBV21-1 is shown as a pseudogene. The CDR3 covers 14 residues. The CDR3: CASSHPSSGNTIYF. The CDR3 DNA follows: TGTGCCAGCAGCCACCCCAGCTCTGGAAACACCATATATTTT.

The CDR3 spells CASSFSFLNTEAFF. The CDR3 DNA reads TGTGCCAGCAGCTTTAGTTTCCTGAACACTGAAGCTTTCTTT. The rearrangement joins TRBV7-8 to TRBJ1-1, with unresolved D. The CDR3 is made up of 14 amino acids. Germline V lookup: CDR1 SGHVS, CDR2 FQNEAQ. V lost 3 bases and J lost 0, with 8 bases in between.

The chain carries TRBV11-3 and TRBJ1-1, with D possibly matching TRBD1 (5 bases). Trimming cost V 2 bases and J 3 bases, with 10 bases left between them. Per the germline V gene, CDR1 is SGHNT and CDR2 is YENEEA. The CDR3 runs to 14 residues. The CDR3 DNA follows: TGTGCCAGCAGCTTACAGGGAGGGGACACTGAAGCTTTCTTT. It is translated as CASSLQGGDTEAFF.

This clone was found many times. The V and J genes are TRBV27 and TRBJ2-1, with 7 bases fitting TRBD2. The J segment lost 12 bases and the V segment lost 6 bases, leaving 14 bases of the junction unmatched. This CDR3 spans 14 amino acids. Germline-derived CDR1 and CDR2 are MNHEY and SMNVEV (reference sequence). CDR3 DNA: TGTGCCAGCAGACCCGGGACCCCCTGGGAGGGGCAGTTCTTC. As protein: CASRPGTPWEGQFF.